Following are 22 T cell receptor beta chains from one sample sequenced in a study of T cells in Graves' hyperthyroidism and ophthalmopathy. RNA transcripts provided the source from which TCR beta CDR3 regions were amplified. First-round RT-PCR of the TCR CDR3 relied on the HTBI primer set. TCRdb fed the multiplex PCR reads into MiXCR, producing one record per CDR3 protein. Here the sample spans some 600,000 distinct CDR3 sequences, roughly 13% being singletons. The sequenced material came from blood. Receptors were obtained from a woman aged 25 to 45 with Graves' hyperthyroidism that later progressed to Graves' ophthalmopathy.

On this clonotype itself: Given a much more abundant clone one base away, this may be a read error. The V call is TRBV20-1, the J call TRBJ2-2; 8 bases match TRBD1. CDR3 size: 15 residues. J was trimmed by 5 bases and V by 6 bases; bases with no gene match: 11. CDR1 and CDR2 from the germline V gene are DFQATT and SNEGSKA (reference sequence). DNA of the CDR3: TGCAGTGCCCTAACCGGGCAGGGGGCTACCGGGGAGCTGTTTTTT. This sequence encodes CSALTGQGATGELFF.

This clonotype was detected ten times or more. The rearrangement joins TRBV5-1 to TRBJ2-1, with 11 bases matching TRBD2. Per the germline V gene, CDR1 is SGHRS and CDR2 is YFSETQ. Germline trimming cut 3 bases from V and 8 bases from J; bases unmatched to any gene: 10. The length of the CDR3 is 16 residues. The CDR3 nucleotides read TGCGCCAGCAGCTCGGGACTAGGGACTAGCGGCGATGAGCAGTTCTTC. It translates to CASSSGLGTSGDEQFF. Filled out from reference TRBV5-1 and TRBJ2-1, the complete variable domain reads KAGVTQTPRYLIKTRGQQVTLSCSPISGHRSVSWYQQTPGQGLQFLFEYFSETQRNKGNFPGRFSGRQFSNSRSEMNVSTLELGDSALYLCASSSGLGTSGDEQFFGPGTRLTVL.

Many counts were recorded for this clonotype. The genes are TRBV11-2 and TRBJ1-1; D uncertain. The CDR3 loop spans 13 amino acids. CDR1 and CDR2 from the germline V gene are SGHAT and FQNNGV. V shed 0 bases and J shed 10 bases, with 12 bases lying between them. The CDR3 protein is CASSLDRPGGAFF. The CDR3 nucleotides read TGTGCCAGCAGCTTAGATAGACCGGGAGGAGCTTTCTTT.

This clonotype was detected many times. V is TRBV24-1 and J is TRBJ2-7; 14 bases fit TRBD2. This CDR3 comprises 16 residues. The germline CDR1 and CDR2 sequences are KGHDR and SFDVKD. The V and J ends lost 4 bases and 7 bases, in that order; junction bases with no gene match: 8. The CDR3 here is CATSDSGLAGGIEQYF. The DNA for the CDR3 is TGTGCCACCAGTGACTCCGGACTAGCGGGAGGAATTGAGCAGTACTTC.

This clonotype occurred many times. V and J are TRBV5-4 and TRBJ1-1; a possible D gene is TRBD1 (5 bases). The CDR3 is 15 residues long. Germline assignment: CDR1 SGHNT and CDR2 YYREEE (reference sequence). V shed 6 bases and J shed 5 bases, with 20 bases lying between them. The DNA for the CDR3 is TGTGCCAGCACCCTGAAGGGGTCCGGGGAGACTGAAGCTTTCTTT. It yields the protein CASTLKGSGETEAFF.

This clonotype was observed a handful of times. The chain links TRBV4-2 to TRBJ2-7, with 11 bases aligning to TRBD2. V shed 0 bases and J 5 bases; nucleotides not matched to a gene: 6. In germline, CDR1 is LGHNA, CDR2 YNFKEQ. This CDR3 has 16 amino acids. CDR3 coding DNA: TGTGCCAGCAGCCAAGAGCGGACTAGCGGGCACGACGAGCAGTACTTC. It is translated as CASSQERTSGHDEQYF.

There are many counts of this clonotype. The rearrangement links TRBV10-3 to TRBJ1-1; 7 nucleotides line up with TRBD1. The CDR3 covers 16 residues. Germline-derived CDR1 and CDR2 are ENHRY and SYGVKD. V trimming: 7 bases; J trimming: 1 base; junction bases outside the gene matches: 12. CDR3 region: CAITLGQYLPNTEAFF. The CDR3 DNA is TGTGCCATCACGTTGGGACAGTACCTCCCGAACACTGAAGCTTTCTTT.

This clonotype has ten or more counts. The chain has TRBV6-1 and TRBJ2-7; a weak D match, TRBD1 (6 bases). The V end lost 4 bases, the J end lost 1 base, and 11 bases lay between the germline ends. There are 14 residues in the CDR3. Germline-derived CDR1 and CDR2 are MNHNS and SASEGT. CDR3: CASSGTGSSYEQYF. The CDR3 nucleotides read TGTGCCAGCAGTGGAACAGGGTCATCCTACGAGCAGTACTTC.

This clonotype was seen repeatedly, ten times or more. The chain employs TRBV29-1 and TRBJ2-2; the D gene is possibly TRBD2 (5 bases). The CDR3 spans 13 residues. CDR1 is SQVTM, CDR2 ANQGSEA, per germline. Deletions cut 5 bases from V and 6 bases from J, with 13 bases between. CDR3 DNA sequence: TGCAGCGTTACGGACTGGACGTCCGGGGAGCTGTTTTTT. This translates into CSVTDWTSGELFF.

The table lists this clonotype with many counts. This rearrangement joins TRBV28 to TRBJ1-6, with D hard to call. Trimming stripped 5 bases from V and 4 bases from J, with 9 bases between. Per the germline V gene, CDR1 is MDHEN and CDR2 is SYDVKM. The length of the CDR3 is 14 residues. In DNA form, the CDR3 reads TGTGCCAGCAGTCTGGACTTATATAATTCACCCCTCCACTTT. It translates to CASSLDLYNSPLHF.

CDR3 sequence: CSAPIYPREGLSDTQYF. The CDR3 nucleotides read TGCAGTGCGCCCATTTACCCCCGGGAGGGGTTGTCAGATACGCAGTATTTT. The rearrangement uses TRBV20-1 and TRBJ2-3; TRBD2 agrees at 8 bases. CDR1 is DFQATT, CDR2 SNEGSKA, per germline (reference sequence). The CDR3 extends over 17 amino acids. Unmatched junction bases numbered 18, after V lost 6 bases and J lost 4 bases.

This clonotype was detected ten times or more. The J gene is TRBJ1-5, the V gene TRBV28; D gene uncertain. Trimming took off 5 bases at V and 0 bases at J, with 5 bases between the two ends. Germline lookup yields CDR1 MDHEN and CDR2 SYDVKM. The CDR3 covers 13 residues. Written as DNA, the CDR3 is TGTGCCAGCAGTCCTAATAGCAATCAGCCCCAGCATTTT. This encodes CASSPNSNQPQHF. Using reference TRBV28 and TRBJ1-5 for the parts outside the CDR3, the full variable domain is DVKVTQSSRYLVKRTGEKVFLECVQDMDHENMFWYRQDPGLGLRLIYFSYDVKMKEKGDIPEGYSVSREKKERFSLILESASTNQTSMYLCASSPNSNQPQHFGDGTRLSIL.

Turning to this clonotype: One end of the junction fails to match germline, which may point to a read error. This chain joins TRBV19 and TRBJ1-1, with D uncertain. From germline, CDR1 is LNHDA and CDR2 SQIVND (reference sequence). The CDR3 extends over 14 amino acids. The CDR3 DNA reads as TGTGCCACCCGACCCTACACACAGAACACTGAAGCTCTCTTT. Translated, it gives CATRPYTQNTEALF.

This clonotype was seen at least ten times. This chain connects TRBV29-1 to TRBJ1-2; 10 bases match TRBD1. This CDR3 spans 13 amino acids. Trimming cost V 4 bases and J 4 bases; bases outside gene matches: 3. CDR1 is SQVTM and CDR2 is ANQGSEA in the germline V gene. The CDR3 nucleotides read TGCAGCGTTGGTGGGACAGGGGCCTATGGCTACACCTTC. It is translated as CSVGGTGAYGYTF.

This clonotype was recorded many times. The CDR3 sequence: CASSLQNRWGTDTQYF. As DNA, the CDR3 is TGTGCCAGCAGCTTGCAAAACCGCTGGGGCACAGATACGCAGTATTTT. The chain carries TRBV5-8 and TRBJ2-3, with D uncertain. The CDR3 contains 16 residues. Germline CDR1 SGHTS, CDR2 YDEGEE. Trimming pared 1 base from V and 1 base from J, leaving 13 bases between.

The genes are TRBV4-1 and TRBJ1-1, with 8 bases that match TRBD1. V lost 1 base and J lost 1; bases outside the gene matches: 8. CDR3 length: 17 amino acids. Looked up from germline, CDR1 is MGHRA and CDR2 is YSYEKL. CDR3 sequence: CASSQVFTGGRNTEAFF. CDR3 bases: TGCGCCAGCAGCCAAGTCTTCACAGGGGGAAGGAACACTGAAGCTTTCTTT.

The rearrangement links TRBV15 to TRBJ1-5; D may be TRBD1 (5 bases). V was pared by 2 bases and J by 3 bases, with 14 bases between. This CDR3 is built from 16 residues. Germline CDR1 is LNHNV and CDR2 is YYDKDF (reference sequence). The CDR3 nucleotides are TGTGCCACCAGCAGAAAAACCGACAGCTACAATCAGCCCCAGCATTTT. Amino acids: CATSRKTDSYNQPQHF. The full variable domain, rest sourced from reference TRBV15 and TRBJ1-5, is DAMVIQNPRYQVTQFGKPVTLSCSQTLNHNVMYWYQQKSSQAPKLLFHYYDKDFNNEADTPDNFQSRRPNTSFCFLDIRSPGLGDTAMYLCATSRKTDSYNQPQHFGDGTRLSIL.

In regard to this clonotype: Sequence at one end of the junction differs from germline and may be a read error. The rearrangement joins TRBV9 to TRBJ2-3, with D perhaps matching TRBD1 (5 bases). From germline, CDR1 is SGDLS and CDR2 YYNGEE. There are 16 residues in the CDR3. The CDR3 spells CASSVGNRINTGTQYF. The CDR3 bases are TGTGCCAGCAGCGTAGGTAACCGGATAAACACAGGTACGCAGTATTTT.

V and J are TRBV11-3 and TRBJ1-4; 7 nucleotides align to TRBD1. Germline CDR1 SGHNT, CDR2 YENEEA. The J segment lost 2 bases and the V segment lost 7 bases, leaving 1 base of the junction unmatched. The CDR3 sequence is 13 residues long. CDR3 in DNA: TGTGCCAGCACACAGGGGACTAATGAAAAACTGTTTTTT. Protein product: CASTQGTNEKLFF.

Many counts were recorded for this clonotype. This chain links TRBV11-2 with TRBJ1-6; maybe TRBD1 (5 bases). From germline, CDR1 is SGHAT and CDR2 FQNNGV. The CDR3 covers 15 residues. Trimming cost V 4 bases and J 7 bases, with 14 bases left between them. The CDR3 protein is CASSSALGDNSPLHF. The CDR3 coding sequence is TGTGCCAGCAGCTCTGCATTGGGGGACAATTCACCCCTCCACTTT.

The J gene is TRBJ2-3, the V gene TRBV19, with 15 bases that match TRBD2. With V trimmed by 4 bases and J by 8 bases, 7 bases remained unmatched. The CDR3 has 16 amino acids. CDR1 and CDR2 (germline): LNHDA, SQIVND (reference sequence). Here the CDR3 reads CASSTRTSGRAGTQYF. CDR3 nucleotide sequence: TGTGCCAGTAGTACCAGGACTAGCGGGAGGGCAGGTACGCAGTATTTT.

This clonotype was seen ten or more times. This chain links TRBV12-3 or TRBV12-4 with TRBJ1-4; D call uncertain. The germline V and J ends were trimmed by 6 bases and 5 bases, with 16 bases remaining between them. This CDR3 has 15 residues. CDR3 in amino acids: CASRPSGETNEKLFF. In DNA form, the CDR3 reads TGTGCCAGCAGGCCGAGCGGAGAGACAAATGAAAAACTGTTTTTT.